This T cell receptor beta chain is from a study of T-cell memory formation after mild COVID-19. A single record per CDR3 protein comes from TCRdb applying MiXCR to the 5' RACE reads. Among roughly 240,000 distinct CDR3 sequences, roughly 15% were seen once, and the ten largest hold 22%. This receptor was identified in a man younger than 35 who had mild COVID-19 (a few samples of this study predate the infection). Cell type and time point are not known. Source material: PBMCs or a T cell subset sorted from them (not recorded which).

CDR3 coding DNA: TGCAGCGCAGAGCACAGGCCCGGATATGGCTACACCTTC. Translation gives CSAEHRPGYGYTF. The V gene is TRBV29-1, the J gene TRBJ1-2; D is possibly TRBD1 (5 bases). CDR1 is SQVTM and CDR2 is ANQGSEA in the germline V gene. Trimming took off 7 bases at V and 5 bases at J, with 17 bases between the two ends. This CDR3 is built from 13 residues.